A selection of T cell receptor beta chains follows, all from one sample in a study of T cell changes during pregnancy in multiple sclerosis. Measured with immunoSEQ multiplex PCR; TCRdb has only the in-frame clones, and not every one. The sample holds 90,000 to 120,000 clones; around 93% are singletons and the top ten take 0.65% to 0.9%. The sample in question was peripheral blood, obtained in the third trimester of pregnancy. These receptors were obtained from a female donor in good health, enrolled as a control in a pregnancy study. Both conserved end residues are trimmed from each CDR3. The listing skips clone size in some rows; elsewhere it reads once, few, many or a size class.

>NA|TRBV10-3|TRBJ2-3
AMGEGEYTDTQY
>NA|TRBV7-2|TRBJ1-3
ASSFTTGLPGNTIY
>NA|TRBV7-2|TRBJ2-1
ASSESALQYNEQF
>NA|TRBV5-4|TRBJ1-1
ASSYRGQEAF
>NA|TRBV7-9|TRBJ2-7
ASSLGQGNFEQY
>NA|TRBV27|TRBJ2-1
ASSLSSSGAYNEQF
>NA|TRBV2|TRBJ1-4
ASSDRVTNEKLF
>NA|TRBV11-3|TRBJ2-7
ASSLGRQGFLD
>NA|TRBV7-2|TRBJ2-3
ASSFGGGLADTQY
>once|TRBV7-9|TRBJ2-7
ASSGTYRGREQY
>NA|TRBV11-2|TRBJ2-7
ASSPQGAGSAYEQY
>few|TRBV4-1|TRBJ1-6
ASSQQEFYNSPLH
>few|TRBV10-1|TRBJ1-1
ASSSKTYRNTEAF
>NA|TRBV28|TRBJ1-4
ASRPQGRSEKLF
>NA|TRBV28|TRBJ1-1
ASSLNQGPNTEAF
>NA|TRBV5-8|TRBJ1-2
ASSDRDRLNYGYT
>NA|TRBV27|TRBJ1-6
ASSLGGGNSPLH
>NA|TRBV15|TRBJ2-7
ATSRDQSSYEQY
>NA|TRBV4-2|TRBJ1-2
ASSQVGGGKLGYT
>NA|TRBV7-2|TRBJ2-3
ASSLARTATDTQY
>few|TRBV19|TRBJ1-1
ASSIGGLELTEAF
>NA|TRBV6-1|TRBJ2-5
AFAGATGETQY
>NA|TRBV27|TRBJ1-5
ASGGSQQPQH
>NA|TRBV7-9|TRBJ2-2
ASSFAKSGQRNTGELF
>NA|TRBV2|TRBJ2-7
ASSGRLTATPYEQY
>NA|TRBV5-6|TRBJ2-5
ASSFGIFSGETQY